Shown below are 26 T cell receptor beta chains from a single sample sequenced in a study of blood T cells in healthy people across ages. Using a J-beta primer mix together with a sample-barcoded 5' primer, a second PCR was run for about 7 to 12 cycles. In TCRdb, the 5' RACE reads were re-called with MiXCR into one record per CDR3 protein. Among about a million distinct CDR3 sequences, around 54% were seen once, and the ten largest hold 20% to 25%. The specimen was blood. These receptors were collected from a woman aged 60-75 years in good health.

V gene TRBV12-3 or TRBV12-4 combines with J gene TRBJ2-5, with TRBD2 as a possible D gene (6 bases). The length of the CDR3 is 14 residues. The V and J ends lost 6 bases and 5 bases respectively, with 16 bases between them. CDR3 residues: CASSSTRAGETQYF. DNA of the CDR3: TGTGCCAGCAGCTCCACAAGGGCGGGGGAGACCCAGTACTTC.

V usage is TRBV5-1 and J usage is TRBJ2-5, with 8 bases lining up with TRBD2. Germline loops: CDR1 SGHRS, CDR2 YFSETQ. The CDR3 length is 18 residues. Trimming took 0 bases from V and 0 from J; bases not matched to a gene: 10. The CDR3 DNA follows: TGCGCCAGCAGCTTGGAGCTGCTAGCGGGCGCGAACCAAGAGACCCAGTACTTC. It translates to CASSLELLAGANQETQYF. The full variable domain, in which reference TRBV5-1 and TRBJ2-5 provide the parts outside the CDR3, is KAGVTQTPRYLIKTRGQQVTLSCSPISGHRSVSWYQQTPGQGLQFLFEYFSETQRNKGNFPGRFSGRQFSNSRSEMNVSTLELGDSALYLCASSLELLAGANQETQYFGPGTRLLVL.

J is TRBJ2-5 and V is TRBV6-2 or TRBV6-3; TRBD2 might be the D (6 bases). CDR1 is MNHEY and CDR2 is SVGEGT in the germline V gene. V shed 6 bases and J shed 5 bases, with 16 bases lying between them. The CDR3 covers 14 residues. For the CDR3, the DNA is TGTGCCAGCAGCCGACTAGTTGGCTGGGAGACCCAGTACTTC. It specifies CASSRLVGWETQYF.

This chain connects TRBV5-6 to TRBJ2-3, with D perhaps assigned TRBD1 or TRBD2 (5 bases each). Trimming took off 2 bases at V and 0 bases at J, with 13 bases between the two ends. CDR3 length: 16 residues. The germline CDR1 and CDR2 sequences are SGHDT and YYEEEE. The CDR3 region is CASSFIGTVSTDTQYF. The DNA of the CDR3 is TGTGCCAGCAGCTTTATCGGGACGGTTAGCACAGATACGCAGTATTTT.

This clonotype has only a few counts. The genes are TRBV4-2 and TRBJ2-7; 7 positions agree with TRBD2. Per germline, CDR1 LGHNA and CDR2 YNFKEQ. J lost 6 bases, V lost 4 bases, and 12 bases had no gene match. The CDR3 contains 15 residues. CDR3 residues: CASSPRGGSGFEQYF. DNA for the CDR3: TGTGCCAGCAGCCCGAGGGGAGGGTCCGGATTCGAGCAGTACTTC.

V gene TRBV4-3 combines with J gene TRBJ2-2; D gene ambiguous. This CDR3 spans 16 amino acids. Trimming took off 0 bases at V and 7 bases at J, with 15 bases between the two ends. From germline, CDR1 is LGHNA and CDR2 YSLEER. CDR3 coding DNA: TGCGCCAGCAGCCAAGATAGGGCCAGTACAATCGGGGAGCTGTTTTTT. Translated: CASSQDRASTIGELFF.

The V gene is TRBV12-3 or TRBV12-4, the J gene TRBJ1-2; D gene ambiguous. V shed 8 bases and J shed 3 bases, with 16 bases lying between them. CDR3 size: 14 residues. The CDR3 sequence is CASATAIADYGYTF. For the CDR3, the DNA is TGTGCCAGCGCGACGGCGATAGCTGACTATGGCTACACCTTC.

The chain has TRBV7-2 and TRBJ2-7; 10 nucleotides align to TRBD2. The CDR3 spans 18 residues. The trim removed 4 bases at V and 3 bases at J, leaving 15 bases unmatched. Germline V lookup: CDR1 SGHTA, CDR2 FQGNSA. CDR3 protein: CASSSPGLARRKDYEQYF. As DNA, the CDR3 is TGTGCCAGCAGCTCCCCGGGACTAGCGAGGAGAAAGGACTACGAGCAGTACTTC.

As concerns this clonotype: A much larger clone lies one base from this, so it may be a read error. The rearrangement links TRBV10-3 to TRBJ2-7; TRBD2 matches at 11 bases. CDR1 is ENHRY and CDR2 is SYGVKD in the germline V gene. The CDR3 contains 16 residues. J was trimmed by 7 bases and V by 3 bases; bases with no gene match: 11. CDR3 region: CAISDQLAGALNEQYF. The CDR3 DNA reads TGTGCCATCAGTGACCAACTAGCGGGAGCCCTCAATGAGCAGTACTTC.

The CDR3, as DNA: TGCAGTGGGGGAGTAGGGGTGAGCTCCTACGAGCAGTACTTC. This codes for CSGGVGVSSYEQYF. The rearrangement uses TRBV20-1 and TRBJ2-7; D tentatively reads TRBD1 or TRBD2 (5 bases each). Germline lookup yields CDR1 DFQATT and CDR2 SNEGSKA (reference sequence). This CDR3 spans 14 amino acids. Trimming cost V 7 bases and J 0 bases, with 16 bases left between them.

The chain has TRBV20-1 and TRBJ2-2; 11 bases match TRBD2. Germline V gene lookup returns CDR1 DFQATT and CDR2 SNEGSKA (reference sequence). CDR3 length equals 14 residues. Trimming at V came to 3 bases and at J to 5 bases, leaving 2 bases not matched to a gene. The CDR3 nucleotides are TGCAGTGCTAGCCGGACTAGCGGGACCGGGGAGCTGTTTTTT. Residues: CSASRTSGTGELFF.

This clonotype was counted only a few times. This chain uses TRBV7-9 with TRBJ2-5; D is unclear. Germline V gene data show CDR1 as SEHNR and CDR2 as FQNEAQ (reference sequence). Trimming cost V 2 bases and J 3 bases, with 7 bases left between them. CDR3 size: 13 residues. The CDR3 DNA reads TGTGCCAGCAGCTTAACGTTGGAAGAGACCCAGTACTTC. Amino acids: CASSLTLEETQYF.

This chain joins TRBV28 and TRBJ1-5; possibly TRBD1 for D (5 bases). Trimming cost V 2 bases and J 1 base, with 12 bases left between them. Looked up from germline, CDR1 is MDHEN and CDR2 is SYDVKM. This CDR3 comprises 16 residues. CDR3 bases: TGTGCCAGCAGTTTACAGGGATTAGGAAGCAATCAGCCCCAGCATTTT. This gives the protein CASSLQGLGSNQPQHF.

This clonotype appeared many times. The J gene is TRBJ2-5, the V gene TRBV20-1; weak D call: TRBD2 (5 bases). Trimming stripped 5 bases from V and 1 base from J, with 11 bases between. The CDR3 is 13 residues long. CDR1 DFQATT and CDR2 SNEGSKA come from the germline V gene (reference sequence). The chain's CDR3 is CSAVEGPQETQYF. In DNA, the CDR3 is TGCAGTGCTGTAGAGGGTCCCCAAGAGACCCAGTACTTC.

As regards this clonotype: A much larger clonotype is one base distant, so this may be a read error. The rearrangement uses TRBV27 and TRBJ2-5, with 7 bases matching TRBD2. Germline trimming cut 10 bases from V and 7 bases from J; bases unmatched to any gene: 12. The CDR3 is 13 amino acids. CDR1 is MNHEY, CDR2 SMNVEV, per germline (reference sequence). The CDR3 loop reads CAIRAGTHGTQYF. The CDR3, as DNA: TGTGCCATCCGAGCGGGAACTCATGGGACCCAGTACTTC.

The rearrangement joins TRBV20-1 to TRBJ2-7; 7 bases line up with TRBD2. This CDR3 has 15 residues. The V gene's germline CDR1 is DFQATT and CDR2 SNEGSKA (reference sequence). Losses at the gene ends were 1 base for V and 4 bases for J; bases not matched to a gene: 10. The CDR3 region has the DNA TGCAGTGCTAGAGCGGCTAGCGGAGAGGGTTACGAGCAGTACTTC. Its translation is CSARAASGEGYEQYF.

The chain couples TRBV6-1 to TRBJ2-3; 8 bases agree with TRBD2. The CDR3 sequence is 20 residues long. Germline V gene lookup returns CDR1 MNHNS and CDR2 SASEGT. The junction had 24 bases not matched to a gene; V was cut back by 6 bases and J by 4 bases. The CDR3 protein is CASSSTGVLAGYRGADTQYF. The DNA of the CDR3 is TGTGCCAGCAGCTCTACCGGTGTGTTAGCGGGATACCGTGGGGCAGATACGCAGTATTTT.

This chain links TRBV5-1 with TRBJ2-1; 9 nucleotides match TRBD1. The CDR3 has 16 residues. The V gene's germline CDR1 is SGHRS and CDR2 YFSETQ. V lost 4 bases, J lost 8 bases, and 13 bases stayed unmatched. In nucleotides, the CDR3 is TGCGCCAGCAGCCTGGCCGGACAGGGGTTTGTGGATGAGCAGTTCTTC. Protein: CASSLAGQGFVDEQFF.

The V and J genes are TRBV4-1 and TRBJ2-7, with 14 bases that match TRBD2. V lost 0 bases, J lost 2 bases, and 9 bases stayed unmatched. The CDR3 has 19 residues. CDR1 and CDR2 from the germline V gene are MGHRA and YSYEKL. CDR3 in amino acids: CASSQDRGTSGSATYEQYF. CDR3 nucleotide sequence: TGCGCCAGCAGCCAAGATCGAGGGACTAGCGGGAGTGCGACCTACGAGCAGTACTTC.

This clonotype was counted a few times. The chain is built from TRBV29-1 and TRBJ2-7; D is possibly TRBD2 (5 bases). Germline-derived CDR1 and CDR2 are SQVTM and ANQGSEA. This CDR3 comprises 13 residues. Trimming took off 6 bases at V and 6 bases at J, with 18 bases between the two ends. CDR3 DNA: TGCAGCGTCGAGGACTTTGGAGACGCCGAGCAGTACTTC. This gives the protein CSVEDFGDAEQYF.

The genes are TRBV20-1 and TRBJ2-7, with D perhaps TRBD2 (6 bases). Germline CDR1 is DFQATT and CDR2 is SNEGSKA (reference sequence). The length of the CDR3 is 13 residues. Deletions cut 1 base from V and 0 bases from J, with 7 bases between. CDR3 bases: TGCAGTGCTAGAGGCGGGGCCTCCTACGAGCAGTACTTC. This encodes CSARGGASYEQYF.

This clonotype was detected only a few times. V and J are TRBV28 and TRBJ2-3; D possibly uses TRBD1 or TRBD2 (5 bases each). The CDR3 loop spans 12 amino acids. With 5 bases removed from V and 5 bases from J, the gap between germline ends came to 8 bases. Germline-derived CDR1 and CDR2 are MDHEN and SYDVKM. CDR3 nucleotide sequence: TGTGCCAGCAGTCGGGACGTAGATACGCAGTATTTT. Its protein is CASSRDVDTQYF.

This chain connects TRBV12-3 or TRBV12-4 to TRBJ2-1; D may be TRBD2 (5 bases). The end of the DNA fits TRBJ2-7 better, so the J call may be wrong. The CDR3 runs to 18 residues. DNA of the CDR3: TGTGCCAGCTCTTTAGTACAATATCTAGCACCGTCCTACAATGAGCAGTACTTC. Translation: CASSLVQYLAPSYNEQYF.

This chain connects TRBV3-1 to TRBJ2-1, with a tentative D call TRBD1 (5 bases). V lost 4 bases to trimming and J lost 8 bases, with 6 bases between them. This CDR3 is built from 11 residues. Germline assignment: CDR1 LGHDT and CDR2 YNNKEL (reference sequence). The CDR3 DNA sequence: TGTGCCAGCAGCCGACAGTATGAGCAGTTCTTC. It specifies CASSRQYEQFF.

For the CDR3, the DNA is TGTGCCAGCAGCCAGGACTCCACCACCGGGGAGCTGTTTTTT. Its protein is CASSQDSTTGELFF. The V and J genes are TRBV7-3 and TRBJ2-2; TRBD2 is a possible D gene (5 bases). This CDR3 spans 14 amino acids. From germline, CDR1 is SGHTA and CDR2 FQGTGA. V lost 5 bases to trimming and J lost 4 bases, with 11 bases between them.

CDR3 protein: CASSEGSGLAKNIQYF. CDR3 nucleotides: TGTGCCAGCAGTGAAGGGTCAGGGCTAGCCAAAAACATTCAGTACTTC. The chain uses TRBV6-4 and TRBJ2-4; possible D gene TRBD1, 5 bases. The CDR3 runs to 16 residues. The germline CDR1 and CDR2 sequences are MRHNA and SNTAGT. Between the trimmed V and J ends, which lost 3 bases and 0 bases, there was a span of 12 bases.